The 16 T cell receptor beta chains below come from one sample, sequenced in a study of blood T cell repertoires in COVID-19. Assay: immunoSEQ multiplex PCR; the TCRdb copy retains only in-frame clones and omits some. The data hold roughly 200,000 clones, with approximately 87% observed a single time. Sequencing input: peripheral blood. All receptors come from a man aged 55 to 70 who had recovered from COVID-19.

The chain couples TRBV27 to TRBJ1-5; 9 bases agree with TRBD1. Losses at the gene ends were 11 bases for V and 4 bases for J; bases not matched to a gene: 9. CDR3 length: 14 residues. From germline, CDR1 is MNHEY and CDR2 SMNVEV (reference sequence). Here the CDR3 DNA reads TGTGCCGCTGGGGGGACAGGGCTTAATCAGCCCCAGCATTTT. Encoded protein: CAAGGTGLNQPQHF.

This chain connects TRBV30 to TRBJ2-5, with D possibly being TRBD2 (6 bases). CDR3 length: 13 residues. Germline lookup yields CDR1 GTSNPN and CDR2 SVGIG (reference sequence). Trimming stripped 4 bases from V and 4 bases from J, with 13 bases between. The CDR3: CAWKGQGGETQYF. The CDR3 bases are TGTGCCTGGAAGGGGCAGGGAGGAGAGACCCAGTACTTC.

The chain is built from TRBV10-3 and TRBJ1-5; D possibly corresponds to TRBD1 (6 bases). The V gene's germline CDR1 is ENHRY and CDR2 SYGVKD. The V end lost 7 bases, the J end lost 2 bases, and 9 bases lay between the germline ends. The CDR3 has 13 amino acids. The CDR3 is CAIKQGGNQPQHF. CDR3 DNA sequence: TGTGCCATCAAACAGGGAGGCAATCAGCCCCAGCATTTT.

This rearrangement joins TRBV19 to TRBJ2-1; D is unresolved. V gave up 6 bases and J gave up 6 bases, with 9 bases separating them. Per the germline V gene, CDR1 is LNHDA and CDR2 is SQIVND (reference sequence). The CDR3 consists of 12 residues. CDR3 sequence reads: CASSRMSNEQFF. The CDR3 nucleotides are TGTGCCAGTAGCCGAATGAGCAATGAGCAGTTCTTC.

The chain links TRBV27 to TRBJ2-1; no definite D call. The V end lost 5 bases, the J end lost 1 base, and 15 bases lay between the germline ends. The CDR3 has 16 residues. Looked up from germline, CDR1 is MNHEY and CDR2 is SMNVEV (reference sequence). CDR3 sequence reads: CASSPRRPRSYNEQFF. The DNA of the CDR3 is TGTGCCAGCAGTCCCCGCAGGCCCCGTTCCTACAATGAGCAGTTCTTC.

The V gene is TRBV30, the J gene TRBJ1-2; 10 bases match TRBD1. Germline loops: CDR1 GTSNPN, CDR2 SVGIG (reference sequence). The V and J ends lost 6 bases and 4 bases, in that order; junction bases with no gene match: 8. The CDR3 consists of 14 residues. CDR3 amino acids: CACFSGTGAYGYTF. The CDR3 DNA follows: TGTGCCTGCTTTTCGGGGACAGGGGCCTATGGCTACACCTTC.

This clone was counted a single time. The CDR3 here is CASSSGTPTYEQYF. For the CDR3, the DNA is TGTGCCAGCAGTTCCGGGACACCCACCTACGAGCAGTACTTC. The V gene is TRBV28, the J gene TRBJ2-7; perhaps TRBD1 as D (6 bases). The CDR3 has 14 amino acids. Germline lookup yields CDR1 MDHEN and CDR2 SYDVKM. Trimming stripped 4 bases from V and 2 bases from J, with 12 bases between.

The chain has TRBV25-1 and TRBJ2-6; D unclear. The germline V and J ends were trimmed by 7 bases and 0 bases, with 13 bases remaining between them. Looked up from germline, CDR1 is MGHDK and CDR2 is SYGVNS. This CDR3 comprises 16 residues. As DNA, the CDR3 is TGTGCCAGCAAAAGGCAGGATCACTCTGGGGCCAACGTCCTGACTTTC. This encodes CASKRQDHSGANVLTF. The complete variable domain, with remaining parts taken from reference TRBV25-1 and TRBJ2-6, reads EADIYQTPRYLVIGTGKKITLECSQTMGHDKMYWYQQDPGMELHLIHYSYGVNSTEKGDLSSESTVSRIRTEHFPLTLESARPSHTSQYLCASKRQDHSGANVLTFGAGSRLTVL.

CDR3 loop: CASSPGTGGFTDTQYF. The DNA for the CDR3 is TGTGCCAGCAGCCCCGGGACAGGGGGATTCACAGATACGCAGTATTTT. J is TRBJ2-3 and V is TRBV7-9; 11 positions match TRBD1. CDR3 length: 16 amino acids. The germline V gene encodes CDR1 SEHNR and CDR2 FQNEAQ (reference sequence). Trimming at V came to 5 bases and at J to 2 bases, leaving 6 bases not matched to a gene.

J is TRBJ1-5 and V is TRBV5-8; D not certain. Germline V CDR1 and CDR2: SGHTS, YDEGEE. Between the trimmed V and J ends, which lost 6 bases and 0 bases, there was a span of 25 bases. CDR3 length: 19 residues. CDR3 sequence: CASIPREGSTRFSNQPQHF. CDR3 in DNA: TGTGCCAGCATCCCCCGGGAGGGATCCACCCGTTTTAGCAATCAGCCCCAGCATTTT.

This chain connects TRBV9 to TRBJ1-6; 7 nucleotides agree with TRBD1. CDR1 is SGDLS, CDR2 YYNGEE, per germline. There are 15 residues in the CDR3. V was clipped by 0 bases and J by 10 bases; unmatched bases: 7. DNA of the CDR3: TGTGCCAGCAGCGTAGGAGGGACAGATCTATCACCCCTCCACTTT. As protein: CASSVGGTDLSPLHF.

J is TRBJ1-4 and V is TRBV5-8, with 12 nucleotides matching TRBD1. Losses at the gene ends were 5 bases for V and 3 bases for J; bases not matched to a gene: 2. Germline V gives CDR1 SGHTS, CDR2 YDEGEE. The CDR3 is 15 amino acids. CDR3 residues: CASRGQGAANEKLFF. As DNA, the CDR3 is TGTGCCAGCAGGGGACAGGGGGCAGCTAATGAAAAACTGTTTTTT.

The chain combines TRBV2 with TRBJ1-5, with D maybe TRBD1 (6 bases). Germline values: CDR1 SNHLY, CDR2 FYNNEI. The CDR3 spans 12 residues. Between the trimmed V and J ends, which lost 8 bases and 5 bases, there was a span of 10 bases. The CDR3 bases are TGTGCCAGCGGAAGACAGGATCAGCCCCAGCATTTT. Amino acids: CASGRQDQPQHF.

The J gene is TRBJ1-1, the V gene TRBV19; D may be TRBD1 (6 bases). CDR3 length: 14 residues. V lost 3 bases, J lost 9 bases, and 17 bases lay in between. Per germline, CDR1 LNHDA and CDR2 SQIVND (reference sequence). The CDR3 coding sequence is TGTGCCAGTAGTATGGACAGCCCCACATTAAAAGCTTTCTTT. Its protein is CASSMDSPTLKAFF.

This chain uses TRBV11-2 with TRBJ2-5; 9 positions agree with TRBD2. This CDR3 region has 15 residues. Germline V CDR1 and CDR2: SGHAT, FQNNGV. V shed 3 bases and J 2 bases; nucleotides not matched to a gene: 4. The CDR3 here is CASSFSAGGQETQYF. CDR3 in DNA: TGTGCCAGCAGCTTCTCGGCGGGAGGGCAAGAGACCCAGTACTTC.

The chain recombines TRBV4-1 with TRBJ1-2, with 7 bases identical to TRBD1. The CDR3 totals 15 residues. The germline V gene encodes CDR1 MGHRA and CDR2 YSYEKL. V shed 1 base and J 5 bases; nucleotides not matched to a gene: 7. CDR3 loop: CASSQASGTDYGYTF. Written as DNA, the CDR3 is TGCGCCAGCAGCCAAGCCTCGGGGACAGATTATGGCTACACCTTC.